This T cell receptor beta chain comes out of a study of blood T cell repertoires in COVID-19. For the study at large: The United States, Italy and Spain were the sources of the acute and convalescent COVID-19 samples. PBMCs, B-cell-depleted T cells, or T cells were the source of the cDNA or gDNA that made up the material.

The CDR3 loop spans 11 amino acids. Trimming took 8 bases from V and 10 from J; bases not matched to a gene: 10. The V gene's germline CDR1 is GTSNPN and CDR2 SVGIG (reference sequence). In the original analysis: By means of reference gene primer amplification, nucleated cell counts were estimated. Clones were read by immunoSEQ multiplex PCR, and TCRdb kept only the in-frame ones, dropping some. V and J calls and clone size are given by that table; D and trimming were obtained from the DNA. This table has under 300,000 clones, approximately 78% appearing once. The sample holds one count of this clone.

Sequenced: peripheral blood. This receptor was obtained from a woman aged 55-69 years with active or convalescent COVID-19. J is TRBJ2-5 and V is TRBV30, with 7 nucleotides matching TRBD2. In DNA form, the CDR3 reads TGTGCCGGGGGGGTAGCGGGTAACCAGTACTTC. It yields the protein CAGGVAGNQYF.